These T cell receptor beta chains were read from a single sample in a study of spatial heterogeneity in lung cancer. MiXCR, run by TCRdb on the 5' RACE reads, gives a single entry per CDR3 protein. The sample records around 16,000 distinct CDR3 sequences, about 6.8% being singletons. The input for sequencing was lung tumor tissue, taken at surgery. The receptor source for this set is a female donor with early-stage non-small cell lung cancer. CDR3s include the opening cysteine and the closing phenylalanine or tryptophan. A D gene is named only where the DNA matches it firmly. Clone sizes are shown as how often the clone was seen (once, few, many) or a class if it is expanded.

CDR3 DNA: TGTGCCAGCAGCTTTTCCAGGGGGCTCAATGAGCAGTTCTTC
CDR3 protein: CASSFSRGLNEQFF
J gene: TRBJ2-1
V gene: TRBV7-8
D gene: TRBD1
clone size: many

CDR3 DNA: TGTGCCACCAGTGATCCCAGGTCCGCGGGGGTCGAGGATGAGCAGTTCTTC
CDR3 protein: CATSDPRSAGVEDEQFF
J gene: TRBJ2-1
V gene: TRBV24-1
D gene: TRBD2
clone size: medium-sized

CDR3 DNA: TGCAGCGTTGAACAGGGCATGAACACTGAAGCTTTCTTT
CDR3 protein: CSVEQGMNTEAFF
J gene: TRBJ1-1
V gene: TRBV29-1
D gene: -
clone size: many

CDR3 DNA: TGTGCCAGCACCTCAGGGGCAGGGTGGACCGGGGAGCTGTTTTTT
CDR3 protein: CASTSGAGWTGELFF
J gene: TRBJ2-2
V gene: TRBV28
D gene: -
clone size: many

CDR3 DNA: TGTGCCAGCTCACGACAGGGTTTTTCTGATGAGCAGTTCTTC
CDR3 protein: CASSRQGFSDEQFF
J gene: TRBJ2-1
V gene: TRBV18
D gene: TRBD1
clone size: many

CDR3 DNA: TGCAGTGCTAACCCCACAGATACGCAGTATTTT
CDR3 protein: CSANPTDTQYF
J gene: TRBJ2-3
V gene: TRBV20-1
D gene: -
clone size: many

CDR3 DNA: TGTGCCAGCAGTTTAGCCGGGCTAGGGGGCCGGGGCACTGAAGCTTTCTTT
CDR3 protein: CASSLAGLGGRGTEAFF
J gene: TRBJ1-1
V gene: TRBV12-3/TRBV12-4
D gene: TRBD1
clone size: many

CDR3 DNA: TGTGCCAGCTCACCACCTGGTAGCGGGGGCCAAGAGACCCAGTACTTC
CDR3 protein: CASSPPGSGGQETQYF
J gene: TRBJ2-5
V gene: TRBV18
D gene: TRBD2
clone size: many

CDR3 DNA: TGTGCCATCAGTGGATCCGGGCGTGGGGTAAACAATGAGCAGTTCTTC
CDR3 protein: CAISGSGRGVNNEQFF
J gene: TRBJ2-1
V gene: TRBV10-3
D gene: -
clone size: many

CDR3 DNA: TGTGCCAGCAGCTTATTTCCGGCAGGGGGCGAAGAGACCCAGTACTTC
CDR3 protein: CASSLFPAGGEETQYF
J gene: TRBJ2-5
V gene: TRBV11-2
D gene: TRBD1
clone size: many

CDR3 DNA: TGTGCCGTTAAGACAGGACAAACCTCTGGGGCCAACGTCCTGACTTTC
CDR3 protein: CAVKTGQTSGANVLTF
J gene: TRBJ2-6
V gene: TRBV6-2/TRBV6-3
D gene: -
clone size: medium-sized

CDR3 DNA: TGTGCCAGCAGTGAAGCCCCCTACAGGGGGCTGGTGCGTGGTAATGAAAAACTGTTTTTT
CDR3 protein: CASSEAPYRGLVRGNEKLFF
J gene: TRBJ1-4
V gene: TRBV6-1
D gene: TRBD1
clone size: many

CDR3 DNA: TGTGCCAGCAGTGCTATTGGGGAGACCCAGTACTTC
CDR3 protein: CASSAIGETQYF
J gene: TRBJ2-5
V gene: TRBV6-5
D gene: -
clone size: many

CDR3 DNA: TGTGCCAGCAGCTTAGAGACAGGTCCCAACACCTTC
CDR3 protein: CASSLETGPNTF
J gene: TRBJ1-2
V gene: TRBV7-9
D gene: -
clone size: many

CDR3 DNA: TGTGCCAGCAGTCTCCCGCCGGACGGCGGTAGTGGCGAGCAGTACTTC
CDR3 protein: CASSLPPDGGSGEQYF
J gene: TRBJ2-7
V gene: TRBV6-5
D gene: -
clone size: many

CDR3 DNA: TGTGCCAGTAGTATAGGGAGGGACCAGCCCCAGCATTTT
CDR3 protein: CASSIGRDQPQHF
J gene: TRBJ1-5
V gene: TRBV19
D gene: -
clone size: many

CDR3 DNA: TGTGCCAGCAGCCCCCCCACCGGATTTTACGAGCAGTACTTC
CDR3 protein: CASSPPTGFYEQYF
J gene: TRBJ2-7
V gene: TRBV14
D gene: -
clone size: many